A selection of T cell receptor beta chains follows, all from one sample in a study of T cell changes during pregnancy in multiple sclerosis. Sequenced by immunoSEQ multiplex PCR; TCRdb stores in-frame clones only, minus some. The profile shows under 65,000 clones, around 90% of them singletons. This specimen was CD4+ T cells from peripheral blood mononuclear cells, taken in the third trimester of pregnancy. All receptors come from a female donor with multiple sclerosis, enrolled in a pregnancy study. CDR3s include the opening cysteine and the closing phenylalanine or tryptophan. The D gene is left open where the match is weak. Not all rows give a size; the values are once, few, many and, for expanded clones, a class.

D,J,size,V,DNA,CDR3
.,TRBJ1-3,.,TRBV6-1,TGTGCCAGCAGTGCGGTCTCTGGAAACACCATATATTTT,CASSAVSGNTIYF
TRBD1,TRBJ1-1,.,TRBV6-5,TGTGCCAGCAGGGCCGGGACAGGGATAATTGAAGCTTTCTTT,CASRAGTGIIEAFF
.,TRBJ2-7,.,TRBV5-4,TGTGCCAGCAGCCCTCGGGCCCGGGGGGCCCGGGTGTCCGAGCAGTACTTC,CASSPRARGARVSEQYF
.,TRBJ2-2,.,TRBV10-3,TGTGCCAATTCGGGGGCGCGGGAGTTCGGGGAGCTGTTTTTT,CANSGAREFGELFF
TRBD2,TRBJ2-3,.,TRBV18,TGTGCCAGCTCACCTCGGGGACTATCGGATACGCAGTATTTT,CASSPRGLSDTQYF
TRBD2,TRBJ2-7,.,TRBV4-1,TGCGCCAGCAGCCGGGAGGGTTTCTCCTACGAGCAGTACTTC,CASSREGFSYEQYF
.,TRBJ1-6,.,TRBV27,TGTGCCAGCAGTTTGTTTACGCAGGGAAATTCACCCCTCCACTTT,CASSLFTQGNSPLHF
.,TRBJ2-3,.,TRBV2,TGTGCCAGCAGAAGTGGGGGGAGCACAGATACGCAGTATTTT,CASRSGGSTDTQYF
.,TRBJ1-1,.,TRBV18,TGTGCCAGCTCACCGTCCCAGGGTGCGAACACTGAAGCTTTCTTT,CASSPSQGANTEAFF
.,TRBJ1-2,.,TRBV7-2,TGTGCCAGCAGCTTAGATACAGGGTATGGCTACACCTTC,CASSLDTGYGYTF
.,TRBJ2-7,once,TRBV10-3,TGTGCCATCAGGGACATTCAAGAGCAGTACTTC,CAIRDIQEQYF
.,TRBJ1-1,.,TRBV7-2,TGTGCCAGCAGATTCGGGTTGAACACTGAAGCTTTCTTT,CASRFGLNTEAFF
.,TRBJ1-1,.,TRBV19,TGTGCCAGTAAAGCTCCGCCAGGGTCCCAGAACACTGAAGCTTTCTTT,CASKAPPGSQNTEAFF
.,TRBJ1-2,.,TRBV5-1,TGCGCCAGCAGCTCTGACAGTCGATATGGCTACACCTTC,CASSSDSRYGYTF
TRBD1,TRBJ2-7,.,TRBV2,TGTGCCAGCAGGAGGACAGGCCTACTGGAGCAGTACTTC,CASRRTGLLEQYF
TRBD1,TRBJ2-7,.,TRBV6-5,TGTGCCAGCGGCGACACAGGGGGCTACGAGCAGTACTTC,CASGDTGGYEQYF
.,TRBJ2-3,.,TRBV9,TGTGCCACCTCTAACACAGGGAATACGCAGTATTTT,CATSNTGNTQYF
.,TRBJ2-6,.,TRBV9,TGTGCCAGCAGCGTTCCGGGTGGGGCCAACGTCCTGACTTTC,CASSVPGGANVLTF
.,TRBJ1-2,.,TRBV19,TGTGCCAGTAATCAGCAGGGGAAAGGCGGAGGCTACACCTTC,CASNQQGKGGGYTF
TRBD2,TRBJ2-5,.,TRBV9,TGTGCCAGCAGCGTAGCTCCGGCTAGCGGGGAAGAGACCCAGTACTTC,CASSVAPASGEETQYF
.,TRBJ2-1,.,TRBV5-4,TGTGCCAGCTTCTCGGGGTCGGCAACATACAATGAGCAGTTCTTC,CASFSGSATYNEQFF
.,TRBJ1-1,.,TRBV15,TGTGCCACCGGTCAGGAGGGAGGAAACACTGAAGCTTTCTTT,CATGQEGGNTEAFF
TRBD1,TRBJ1-3,.,TRBV30,TGTGCCTGGAGTGTAACAGGGGCAGGTGGAAACACCATATATTTT,CAWSVTGAGGNTIYF
TRBD1,TRBJ1-6,.,TRBV4-1,TGCGCCAGCAGCCAAGAGATACGGGGACAGAGGAAACGTCTCCTAAATTCACCCCTCCACTTT,CASSQEIRGQRKRLLNSPLHF
.,TRBJ1-5,.,TRBV12-5,TGTGCTAGTGGTTTATGGACAGTCAATCAGCCCCAGCATTTT,CASGLWTVNQPQHF
TRBD1,TRBJ1-2,once,TRBV10-3,TGTGCCATCAGTGAGTCGACAGGGGGGTCCTATGGCTACACCTTC,CAISESTGGSYGYTF
TRBD2,TRBJ2-1,.,TRBV4-1,TGCGCCAGCAGCCAACCGCTAGCGGGGGGTTACTACAATGAGCAGTTCTTC,CASSQPLAGGYYNEQFF
TRBD2,TRBJ2-3,.,TRBV20-1,TGCGGCGGGGGGGCCGCAGATACGCAGTATTTT,CGGGAADTQYF
.,TRBJ1-1,.,TRBV5-1,TGCGCCAGCAGCTTGGGTCAGGATCGCAGTGAAGCTTTCTTT,CASSLGQDRSEAFF
TRBD1,TRBJ1-5,.,TRBV6-1,TGTGCCAGCAGTACACAGGGGGGCGGCAATCAGCCCCAGCATTTT,CASSTQGGGNQPQHF
TRBD1,TRBJ1-4,.,TRBV7-9,TGTGCCAGCAGCCTAGGGGGGCAGGGGGGTTTAAGGGAAAAACTGTTTTTT,CASSLGGQGGLREKLFF
TRBD1,TRBJ2-1,.,TRBV18,TGTGCCAGCTCACCCGGGACAGGATACAATGAGCAGTTCTTC,CASSPGTGYNEQFF
.,TRBJ1-1,.,TRBV29-1,TGCAGCGTTCGGACAGACTTGAACACTGAAGCTTTCTTT,CSVRTDLNTEAFF
.,TRBJ2-7,.,TRBV7-9,TGTGCCAGCAGCTTGGGGCAGGGGTTCGTACACGAGCAGTACTTC,CASSLGQGFVHEQYF
TRBD1,TRBJ1-3,.,TRBV5-1,TGCGCCAGCAGGGACAGGGGGCGACCCCTCTTCGGCTCGGGAAACACCATATATTTT,CASRDRGRPLFGSGNTIYF
TRBD1,TRBJ2-5,.,TRBV6-5,TGTGCCAGCGGGAGGACAGGGGAGACCCAGTACTTC,CASGRTGETQYF
TRBD1,TRBJ1-2,.,TRBV5-1,TGCGCCAGCAGCTTGGGTGGACAGGGCTATGGCTACACCTTC,CASSLGGQGYGYTF
TRBD1,TRBJ2-1,.,TRBV25-1,TGTGCCAGCAGTGAATTAACAGGGGCCCTCGACAATGAGCAGTTCTTC,CASSELTGALDNEQFF
.,TRBJ1-5,.,TRBV7-2,TGTGCCAGCAGCTTATGGACAGATAGCAATCAGCCCCAGCATTTT,CASSLWTDSNQPQHF
TRBD1,TRBJ1-2,.,TRBV6-1,TGTGCGCAGGGGGCTAACTATGGCTACACCTTC,CAQGANYGYTF
.,TRBJ1-5,.,TRBV25-1,TGTGCCAGCAGTGAATATTTCTCGAGTCAGCCCCAGCATTTT,CASSEYFSSQPQHF
.,TRBJ2-5,.,TRBV9,TGTGCCAGACAGGGTTTTTGGACTGTCCAAGAGACCCAGTACTTC,CARQGFWTVQETQYF
TRBD2,TRBJ2-1,few,TRBV10-2,TGCGCCACATCGGGGGGGGTTAATGAGCAGTTCTTC,CATSGGVNEQFF
.,TRBJ1-2,.,TRBV6-1,TGTGCCAGCCGCCGTCTGAGGCCGGATGGCTACACCTTC,CASRRLRPDGYTF
.,TRBJ1-1,.,TRBV7-3,TGTGCCAGCAGCTTAAAGCTGGGGGGGACTGAAGCTTTCTTT,CASSLKLGGTEAFF
TRBD1,TRBJ1-5,.,TRBV7-9,TGTGCCAGCAGCTCGACAGGGGAGGTCCATCAGCCCCAGCATTTT,CASSSTGEVHQPQHF
.,TRBJ1-1,.,TRBV6-1,TGTGCCAGCCACGTTGCCGGGAACACTGAAGCTTTCTTT,CASHVAGNTEAFF
TRBD1,TRBJ2-3,.,TRBV29-1,TGCAGCGCTGGACAGGGGCCTAGCACAGATACGCAGTATTTT,CSAGQGPSTDTQYF